Listed here is a single T cell receptor (beta chain). TCRdb reprocessed the 5' RACE reads and keeps a single row for each CDR3 protein, giving no DNA. Its table records over 250,000 distinct CDR3 sequences. The data were obtained in a study of T cells expressing NK-cell markers. Study information: Seven donors tested HCMV-seropositive and one tested seronegative among the eight sequenced.

This sequence originates from a woman between 18 and 70 years old in good health. The sample taken for sequencing was blood T cells: a sorted CD56 or NKG2C T cell subset, CD4+ or CD8+ T cells, or bulk PBMC T cells (not recorded which).

This CDR3 is CASSYLAGQGGFSPLHF. V is TRBV6-5 and J is TRBJ1-6; TCRdb lists TRBD1, though no DNA is available to test this call. The CDR3 runs to 17 residues. Germline CDR1 and CDR2: MNHEY and SVGAGI.